Below are 2 T cell receptor beta chains sequenced from a single sample in a study of blood T cell repertoires in COVID-19. Assay used: immunoSEQ multiplex PCR; TCRdb lists only in-frame clones, some missing. The profile covers 450,000 or so clones, with about 90% appearing a single time and 0.7% to 1% taken by the ten largest. Sequenced input: peripheral blood. These receptors were taken from a man between 18 and 29 years old with COVID-19, enrolled during active disease.

This clone was recorded once. Here the CDR3 DNA reads TGTGCCACCCGAGGGCTCCTATCGGGTGAAAAACTGTTTTTT. It codes for CATRGLLSGEKLFF. The chain recombines TRBV6-5 with TRBJ1-4; D is unclear. This CDR3 is built from 14 residues. The germline V gene encodes CDR1 MNHEY and CDR2 SVGAGI. Trimming cost V 10 bases and J 7 bases, with 19 bases left between them.

Notes on this clone: The sample contains more than one DNA sequence encoding this CDR3. The CDR3: CASSPGTGDNEQFF. The CDR3 DNA follows: TGTGCCAGCTCACCGGGGACAGGGGACAATGAGCAGTTCTTC. The chain employs TRBV18 and TRBJ2-1; 10 bases agree with TRBD1. V shed 3 bases, J shed 5 bases, and the junction held 1 base outside the gene matches. The germline CDR1 and CDR2 sequences are KGHSH and LQKENI. CDR3 length: 14 amino acids.